The clone carrying this T cell receptor beta chain has only one observation. The data were taken from a study of siplizumab effects on memory and regulatory T cells. Trimming at V came to 4 bases and at J to 3 bases, leaving 6 bases not matched to a gene. The germline CDR1 and CDR2 sequences are KGHSH and LQKENI. This CDR3 region has 15 residues. Profiling relied on immunoSEQ multiplex PCR, and the TCRdb table lists in-frame clones only, not all of them. This sample carries about 100,000 clones, 92% of them seen once, and the ten largest clones take 12%. The sequencing sample was made of non-Treg CD4+ T cells sorted from blood. The chain joins TRBV18 to TRBJ2-1; 7 bases agree with TRBD2. This clonotype was obtained from a human donor in good health. The CDR3 loop reads CASSQRAGNYNEQFF. For the CDR3, the DNA is TGTGCCAGCTCACAAAGAGCGGGAAACTACAATGAGCAGTTCTTC.